One TCR beta chain is described in this entry. This sample was included in a study of blood T cell repertoires in COVID-19. Study as a whole: From T cells, B-cell-depleted T cells, or PBMCs came the material, which was cDNA or gDNA.

Per the study methods: Amplification of reference gene primers was used by the study to estimate nucleated cell counts. Sequenced by immunoSEQ multiplex PCR; TCRdb stores in-frame clones only, minus some. V and J calls and clone size follow that table, whereas D and trimming were derived from the DNA. The sample lists about 320,000 clones, over 70% occurring once. The CDR3 is 14 amino acids. Germline V CDR1 and CDR2: SGHRS, YFSETQ. Between the trimmed V and J ends, which lost 4 bases and 5 bases, there was a span of 14 bases. The chain carries TRBV5-1 and TRBJ2-3, with a weak D call TRBD2 (5 bases). Material for sequencing was peripheral blood. The receptor was derived from a woman in her forties or fifties with acute or convalescent COVID-19. DNA for the CDR3: TGCGCCAGCAGCCCGGGCCTCCGGGGAGATACGCAGTATTTT. Protein sequence: CASSPGLRGDTQYF.